This T cell receptor beta chain was observed in a study of cytotoxic CD8 clonotypes in ibrutinib-treated CLL. Turning to the study itself: Treatment had run for a median roughly 13 months, range 6 to 36, when response samples were taken. Findings and caveats of the study: Rare overall, public clonotypes shrank or held steady under therapy. Before falling back toward baseline at progression, clonality had risen at the time of ibrutinib response.

Comments on this clone: Its antigen is undetermined.

Extraction of approximately 2.2 micrograms of genomic DNA from cryopreserved PBMCs supplied material for TCR beta libraries. This CDR3 region has 16 residues. The germline V gene has CDR1 SEHNR and CDR2 FQNEAQ (reference sequence). The V end lost 7 bases, the J end lost 1 base, and 17 bases lay between the germline ends. Profiled with immunoSEQ multiplex PCR; TCRdb holds only in-frame clones, not every one. The sample holds about 160,000 clones, more than 70% seen once. V and J are TRBV7-9 and TRBJ2-4, with D unresolved. Source: PBMCs, taken at disease progression, from a patient treated with ibrutinib. The TCR was taken from a human donor with chronic lymphocytic leukemia. CDR3 residues: CASTRAGEWAKNIQYF. CDR3 nucleotides: TGTGCCAGCACCCGGGCAGGAGAGTGGGCCAAAAACATTCAGTACTTC.